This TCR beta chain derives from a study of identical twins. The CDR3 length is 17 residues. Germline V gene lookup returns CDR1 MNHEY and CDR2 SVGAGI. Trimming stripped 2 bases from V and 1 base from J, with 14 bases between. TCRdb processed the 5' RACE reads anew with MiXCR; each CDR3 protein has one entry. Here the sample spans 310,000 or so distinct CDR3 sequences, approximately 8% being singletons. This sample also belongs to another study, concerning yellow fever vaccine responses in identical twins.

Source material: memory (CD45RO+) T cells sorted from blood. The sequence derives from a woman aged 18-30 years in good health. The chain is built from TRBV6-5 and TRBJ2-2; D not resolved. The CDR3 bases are TGTGCCAGCAGTTACCCCAGTTATATCAGGAACACCGGGGAGCTGTTTTTT. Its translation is CASSYPSYIRNTGELFF.